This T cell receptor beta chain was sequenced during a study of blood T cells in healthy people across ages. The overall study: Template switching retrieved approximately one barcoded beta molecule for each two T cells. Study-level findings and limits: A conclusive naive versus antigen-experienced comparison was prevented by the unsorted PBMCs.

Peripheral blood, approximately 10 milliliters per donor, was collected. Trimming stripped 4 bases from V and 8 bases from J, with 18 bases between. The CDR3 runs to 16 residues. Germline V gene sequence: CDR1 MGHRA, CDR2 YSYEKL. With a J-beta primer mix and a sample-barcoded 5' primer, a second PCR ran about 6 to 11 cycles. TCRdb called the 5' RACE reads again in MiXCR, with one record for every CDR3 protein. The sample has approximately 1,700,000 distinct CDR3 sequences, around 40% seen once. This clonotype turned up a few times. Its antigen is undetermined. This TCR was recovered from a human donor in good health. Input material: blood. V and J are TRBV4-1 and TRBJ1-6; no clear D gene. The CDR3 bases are TGCGCCAGCAGCCTTATCCTGGAGAGGGAGGATTCACCCCTCCACTTT. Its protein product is CASSLILEREDSPLHF.